These 29 T cell receptor beta chains came from one sample sequenced in a study of blood T cell repertoires in COVID-19. TCRdb's copy holds only in-frame clones and misses some; the assay was immunoSEQ multiplex PCR. The sample lists approximately 300,000 clones; 75% to 90% were seen once. Material for sequencing was PBMCs or T cells enriched from blood (not recorded which). The source is a man aged 55 to 70 who had recovered from COVID-19.

This chain uses TRBV7-9 with TRBJ2-1; D is uncertain. The CDR3 length is 12 residues. Germline assignment: CDR1 SEHNR and CDR2 FQNEAQ (reference sequence). The V end was cut by 1 base, the J end by 10 bases, with 8 bases between. CDR3 sequence: CASSLDLGEQFF. The CDR3 coding sequence is TGTGCCAGCAGCTTAGATCTCGGGGAGCAGTTCTTC.

The gene calls are TRBV5-1 and TRBJ2-7; 10 nucleotides agree with TRBD2. The V gene end was trimmed by 0 bases and the J gene end by 3 bases; junction bases not matched to a gene: 21. The CDR3 totals 21 residues. Germline values: CDR1 SGHRS, CDR2 YFSETQ. Here the CDR3 reads CASSLGLTHSGRPDLNYEQYF. CDR3 bases: TGCGCCAGCAGCTTGGGTCTTACACATAGCGGGAGGCCCGATCTTAACTACGAGCAGTACTTC.

The rearrangement joins TRBV7-9 to TRBJ1-6; D is possibly TRBD1 (6 bases). Germline V gives CDR1 SEHNR, CDR2 FQNEAQ (reference sequence). Trimming removed 1 base from V and 9 bases from J, with 7 bases in between. This CDR3 has 13 amino acids. The chain's CDR3 is CASSLVGASPLHF. The CDR3 DNA reads as TGTGCCAGCAGCTTAGTGGGGGCTTCACCCCTCCACTTT.

This chain connects TRBV29-1 to TRBJ1-1; 8 bases are shared with TRBD1. The germline V gene has CDR1 SQVTM and CDR2 ANQGSEA. The CDR3 loop spans 11 amino acids. Unmatched junction bases numbered 5, after V lost 8 bases and J lost 6 bases. CDR3 loop: CSLGTGAEAFF. CDR3 nucleotides: TGCAGCTTAGGGACAGGAGCTGAAGCTTTCTTT.

V is TRBV5-1 and J is TRBJ2-1; 10 bases match TRBD2. The CDR3 runs 16 residues. The V gene end was trimmed by 4 bases and the J gene end by 1 base; junction bases not matched to a gene: 5. Germline CDR1 and CDR2: SGHRS and YFSETQ. The CDR3 region has the DNA TGCGCCAGCAGCACAGGGACTAGCGTGTCCTACAATGAGCAGTTCTTC. Translated, it gives CASSTGTSVSYNEQFF.

The chain couples TRBV6-6 to TRBJ2-7; a possible D gene is TRBD2 (6 bases). This CDR3 has 16 amino acids. Germline CDR1 is MNHNY and CDR2 is SVGAGI (reference sequence). Trimming left V 2 bases short and J 5 bases short, with 19 bases between. The CDR3: CASSYPIGGTAHEQYF. The CDR3 DNA is TGTGCCAGCAGTTACCCGATTGGCGGGACTGCCCACGAGCAGTACTTC.

The chain employs TRBV12-2 and TRBJ2-3; the table's D call, TRBD1, was not checked against the DNA. TRBV12-2 is shown as a pseudogene. The CDR3 is made up of 14 amino acids. The CDR3 bases are TGTGCAAGTCGGACAGGGGGCTGTAAAGATACGCAGTATTTT. Protein product: CASRTGGCKDTQYF.

The chain combines TRBV28 with TRBJ1-4, with D possibly matching TRBD1 (6 bases). The germline V gene has CDR1 MDHEN and CDR2 SYDVKM. The CDR3 has 16 residues. Trimming left V 5 bases short and J 6 bases short, with 19 bases between. This chain's CDR3 is CASSPAGGAGDEKLFF. Here the CDR3 DNA reads TGTGCCAGCAGTCCCGCGGGGGGGGCCGGGGATGAAAAACTGTTTTTT. Based on the CDR3 plus reference TRBV28 and TRBJ1-4, the full variable domain is DVKVTQSSRYLVKRTGEKVFLECVQDMDHENMFWYRQDPGLGLRLIYFSYDVKMKEKGDIPEGYSVSREKKERFSLILESASTNQTSMYLCASSPAGGAGDEKLFFGSGTQLSVL.

Only one count was recorded for this clone. The chain couples TRBV24-1 to TRBJ1-5; 11 nucleotides line up with TRBD1. From germline, CDR1 is KGHDR and CDR2 SFDVKD. This CDR3 is 16 amino acids long. The junction had 3 bases not matched to a gene; V was cut back by 5 bases and J by 1 base. DNA for the CDR3: TGTGCCACCAGTGCGGACAGGGGGCCGAGCAATCAGCCCCAGCATTTT. Translating it yields CATSADRGPSNQPQHF.

The chain combines TRBV19 with TRBJ1-5; TRBD1 matches at 8 bases. The CDR3 runs 12 residues. The V gene's germline CDR1 is LNHDA and CDR2 SQIVND (reference sequence). The V and J ends lost 6 bases and 9 bases, in that order; junction bases with no gene match: 4. This CDR3 reads CASRDREWPQHF. The CDR3 nucleotides read TGTGCCAGTAGGGACAGGGAATGGCCCCAGCATTTT.

This clone occurred once. The chain recombines TRBV3-1 (or the pseudogene TRBV3-2) with TRBJ1-3; a weak D match, TRBD1 (5 bases). The germline V gene encodes CDR1 LGHDT and CDR2 YNNKEL (reference sequence). This CDR3 comprises 15 residues. The V end lost 4 bases, the J end lost 2 bases, and 12 bases lay between the germline ends. The CDR3, as DNA: TGTGCCAGCAGCCCCTCGGGGGGTACTGGAAACACCATATATTTT. Its translation is CASSPSGGTGNTIYF.

The chain is built from TRBV7-6 and TRBJ1-1; 7 positions agree with TRBD1. The germline gives CDR1 SGHVS, CDR2 FNYEAQ. This CDR3 has 13 residues. J gave up 7 bases and V 5 bases, and 7 bases lay outside the gene matches. In DNA, the CDR3 is TGTGCCAGCAGCCCCGACAGGGTTAGTGAAGCTTTCTTT. Its protein is CASSPDRVSEAFF.

This chain uses TRBV7-2 with TRBJ1-2; maybe TRBD1 (5 bases). Trimming cost V 4 bases and J 4 bases, with 10 bases left between them. Germline V gene data show CDR1 as SGHTA and CDR2 as FQGNSA. The CDR3 consists of 13 residues. Here the CDR3 DNA reads TGTGCCAGCAGCTCAGGACAACGCTATGGCTACACCTTC. Amino acid sequence: CASSSGQRYGYTF.

This clone was detected only once. The identical CDR3 is also encoded by other nucleotide sequences in the sample. The chain uses TRBV20-1 and TRBJ1-5; no firm D call. V lost 3 bases and J 2 bases, leaving 5 bases between the germline ends. Germline V gives CDR1 DFQATT, CDR2 SNEGSKA (reference sequence). CDR3 length equals 12 residues. CDR3 nucleotides: TGCAGTGCTAGTCGGGGCAATCAGCCCCAGCATTTT. Residues: CSASRGNQPQHF.

This clone was picked up one time. The chain has TRBV5-1 and TRBJ2-5; D perhaps matches TRBD1 (6 bases). The CDR3 is 13 amino acids. V shed 4 bases and J shed 1 base, with 8 bases lying between them. CDR1 is SGHRS, CDR2 YFSETQ, per germline. Here the CDR3 reads CASSPDSQETQYF. In DNA, the CDR3 is TGCGCCAGCAGCCCGGACAGCCAAGAGACCCAGTACTTC.

The chain links TRBV28 to TRBJ1-5; tentative D call: TRBD1 (6 bases). Per the germline V gene, CDR1 is MDHEN and CDR2 is SYDVKM. Between the trimmed V and J ends, which lost 6 bases and 2 bases, there was a span of 14 bases. There are 15 residues in the CDR3. The CDR3, as DNA: TGTGCCAGCAGCTTCGACAGGAGAGGCAATCAGCCCCAGCATTTT. Translation: CASSFDRRGNQPQHF. Looking up the rest from reference TRBV28 and TRBJ1-5 gives the full variable domain: DVKVTQSSRYLVKRTGEKVFLECVQDMDHENMFWYRQDPGLGLRLIYFSYDVKMKEKGDIPEGYSVSREKKERFSLILESASTNQTSMYLCASSFDRRGNQPQHFGDGTRLSIL.

The chain has TRBV19 and TRBJ1-5, with D perhaps TRBD1 (6 bases). V shed 7 bases and J shed 1 base, with 11 bases lying between them. The CDR3 is 14 amino acids. Germline assignment: CDR1 LNHDA and CDR2 SQIVND (reference sequence). The CDR3 nucleotides are TGTGCCAGTACCGCGGACAGAAGCAATCAGCCCCAGCATTTT. Residues: CASTADRSNQPQHF.

This clone was found a few times. Other DNA sequences within the sample encode an identical CDR3. The rearrangement uses TRBV5-1 and TRBJ2-7, with 10 bases lining up with TRBD1. The CDR3 is 14 amino acids. The V gene's germline CDR1 is SGHRS and CDR2 YFSETQ. The V and J ends lost 4 bases and 4 bases, in that order; junction bases with no gene match: 5. In nucleotides, the CDR3 is TGCGCCAGCAGCCCCCGGGACAGGGGTTACGAGCAGTACTTC. Translation gives CASSPRDRGYEQYF.

V and J are TRBV28 and TRBJ1-1; D remains unclear. The CDR3 runs to 14 residues. Germline V gives CDR1 MDHEN, CDR2 SYDVKM. Trimming cost V 3 bases and J 2 bases, with 10 bases left between them. CDR3 sequence reads: CASSFVGANTEAFF. Written as DNA, the CDR3 is TGTGCCAGCAGTTTTGTGGGAGCTAACACTGAAGCTTTCTTT.

This clone was counted once. J is TRBJ1-5 and V is TRBV6-5, with 9 positions matching TRBD1. J gave up 5 bases and V 2 bases, and 1 base lay outside the gene matches. Germline V gives CDR1 MNHEY, CDR2 SVGAGI. The CDR3 has 14 amino acids. The CDR3 is CASSYRTGDQPQHF. CDR3 coding DNA: TGTGCCAGCAGTTACCGGACAGGGGATCAGCCCCAGCATTTT.

CDR3 nucleotide sequence: TGTGCCAGCAGCTTGACTAGCGGGATCTCCCAAGAGACCCAGTACTTC. Residues: CASSLTSGISQETQYF. This chain joins TRBV5-4 and TRBJ2-5, with 10 bases fitting TRBD2. Germline trimming cut 1 base from V and 1 base from J; bases unmatched to any gene: 4. The CDR3 sequence is 16 residues long. Germline V gene lookup returns CDR1 SGHNT and CDR2 YYREEE (reference sequence).

Note on this clone: Other DNA sequences of this sample code for an identical CDR3. The chain carries TRBV24-1 and TRBJ2-1, with D maybe TRBD2 (5 bases). With 4 bases removed from V and 0 bases from J, the gap between germline ends came to 12 bases. CDR1 KGHDR and CDR2 SFDVKD come from the germline V gene. This CDR3 has 16 amino acids. CDR3 in DNA: TGTGCCACCAGTGACCCCACCGGAGGCTCCTACAATGAGCAGTTCTTC. This translates into CATSDPTGGSYNEQFF.

The chain links TRBV4-2 to TRBJ2-1; TRBD2 aligns across 7 bases. CDR3 length: 17 residues. Germline V gene data show CDR1 as LGHNA and CDR2 as YNFKEQ. V lost 2 bases, J lost 6 bases, and 13 bases stayed unmatched. As DNA, the CDR3 is TGTGCCAGCAGCCAAAGATCAACAGCGGGAAGCTTCAATGAGCAGTTCTTC. It codes for CASSQRSTAGSFNEQFF.

This chain connects TRBV28 to TRBJ1-1; D call uncertain. This CDR3 spans 12 amino acids. Germline CDR1 and CDR2: MDHEN and SYDVKM. Trimming cost V 3 bases and J 11 bases, with 13 bases left between them. In nucleotides, the CDR3 is TGTGCCAGCAGTTTGATTAGGTCGGAGGCTTTCTTT. Translation: CASSLIRSEAFF.

This rearrangement joins TRBV7-9 to TRBJ2-3; 7 bases match TRBD2. Germline V gene data show CDR1 as SEHNR and CDR2 as FQNEAQ (reference sequence). This CDR3 has 15 residues. V lost 1 base and J lost 4; bases outside the gene matches: 5. CDR3 protein: CASSLGLARADTQYF. CDR3 sequence (DNA): TGTGCCAGCAGCTTAGGACTAGCTCGTGCAGATACGCAGTATTTT.

The chain uses TRBV19 and TRBJ1-3; TRBD1 aligns across 7 bases. This CDR3 spans 16 amino acids. Germline CDR1 is LNHDA and CDR2 is SQIVND (reference sequence). V dropped 5 bases and J dropped 0; count of bases not matched to a gene: 7. The CDR3 is CASSHRGLSSGNTIYF. The CDR3 DNA reads TGTGCCAGTAGTCACAGGGGCCTTAGCTCTGGAAACACCATATATTTT.

This CDR3 is CASRRGQGSSGANVLTF. In DNA form, the CDR3 reads TGTGCCAGCAGGAGGGGACAGGGAAGCTCTGGGGCCAACGTCCTGACTTTC. The chain is built from TRBV2 and TRBJ2-6; 9 nucleotides align to TRBD1. V dropped 6 bases and J dropped 0; count of bases not matched to a gene: 6. The V gene's germline CDR1 is SNHLY and CDR2 FYNNEI. The CDR3 is made up of 17 amino acids.

This clone was observed once. This chain uses TRBV5-8 with TRBJ1-5; the D is unclear. V lost 3 bases and J lost 6, with 19 bases in between. Germline V gene sequence: CDR1 SGHTS, CDR2 YDEGEE. The CDR3 contains 16 residues. CDR3 protein: CASSSGRSSWVQPQHF. The CDR3 bases are TGTGCCAGCAGCTCAGGTCGGTCTAGCTGGGTTCAGCCCCAGCATTTT.

The genes are TRBV5-4 and TRBJ2-2; 9 bases match TRBD1. Trimming at V came to 0 bases and at J to 8 bases, leaving 5 bases not matched to a gene. CDR1 and CDR2 from the germline V gene are SGHNT and YYREEE (reference sequence). CDR3 size: 15 residues. The CDR3 DNA sequence: TGTGCCAGCAGCTTGGGACAGGGGGTATCTGGGGAGCTGTTTTTT. This codes for CASSLGQGVSGELFF.